This entry lists 7 T cell receptor beta chains sequenced from one sample in a study of T-cell memory formation after mild COVID-19. TCRdb processed the 5' RACE reads anew with MiXCR; each CDR3 protein has one entry. The table records 400,000 to 500,000 distinct CDR3 sequences, more than 15% of them present only once. The sample was PBMCs or a T cell subset sorted from them (not recorded which). The source is a man younger than 35 who had mild COVID-19 (a few samples of this study predate the infection). Cell type and time point are not known.

The chain joins TRBV6-2 or TRBV6-3 to TRBJ2-1, with 13 positions matching TRBD2. The CDR3 is 18 amino acids. Germline CDR1 is MNHEY and CDR2 is SVGEGT. V lost 0 bases and J lost 12; bases outside the gene matches: 14. The CDR3 DNA sequence: TGTGCCAGCAGTTACTCCTTCAGTACTAGCGGGGGGGCGTTGGTGCAGTTCTTC. This gives the protein CASSYSFSTSGGALVQFF.

V and J are TRBV5-6 and TRBJ1-1; no reliable D call. V lost 7 bases and J 3 bases, leaving 16 bases between the germline ends. Germline V gene data show CDR1 as SGHDT and CDR2 as YYEEEE. CDR3 length equals 14 residues. Here the CDR3 reads CASSHVVRDTEAFF. CDR3 bases: TGTGCCAGCTCCCATGTGGTCCGGGACACTGAAGCTTTCTTT. The complete variable domain, with remaining parts taken from reference TRBV5-6 and TRBJ1-1, reads DAGVTQSPTHLIKTRGQQVTLRCSPKSGHDTVSWYQQALGQGPQFIFQYYEEEERQRGNFPDRFSGHQFPNYSSELNVNALLLGDSALYLCASSHVVRDTEAFFGQGTRLTVV.

The chain links TRBV4-2 to TRBJ1-4; possibly TRBD1 for D (6 bases). Trimming took 4 bases from V and 8 from J, leaving 17 bases between them. The CDR3 loop spans 15 amino acids. The germline CDR1 and CDR2 sequences are LGHNA and YNFKEQ. The CDR3 nucleotides are TGTGCCAGCAGCCTCGGGGGCAGGGCCCTCGAAAAACTGTTTTTT. It translates to CASSLGGRALEKLFF.

The genes are TRBV9 and TRBJ2-1, with 11 bases fitting TRBD2. With 0 bases clipped from V and 7 bases from J, the junction kept 12 bases outside the gene matches. The CDR3 loop spans 18 amino acids. The germline V gene has CDR1 SGDLS and CDR2 YYNGEE. CDR3 in amino acids: CASSVGSELAGVRNEQFF. As DNA, the CDR3 is TGTGCCAGCAGCGTAGGGTCAGAACTAGCGGGAGTCAGGAATGAGCAGTTCTTC.

The chain is built from TRBV4-1 and TRBJ1-3, with 7 bases matching TRBD1. Trimming took 9 bases from V and 3 from J; bases not matched to a gene: 5. The CDR3 loop spans 13 amino acids. Per the germline V gene, CDR1 is MGHRA and CDR2 is YSYEKL. CDR3 sequence: CASSTGYGNTIYF. The CDR3 bases are TGCGCCAGTTCGACAGGGTATGGAAACACCATATATTTT.

V and J are TRBV18 and TRBJ1-5; the match to TRBD1 covers 8 bases. Germline trimming cut 3 bases from V and 1 base from J; bases unmatched to any gene: 5. The CDR3 runs 16 residues. Germline V gene lookup returns CDR1 KGHSH and CDR2 LQKENI. The CDR3 reads CASSPTGQVSNQPQHF. The CDR3 nucleotides read TGTGCCAGCTCACCGACGGGACAGGTGAGCAATCAGCCCCAGCATTTT.

The chain combines TRBV30 with TRBJ2-7; D gene unclear. V was clipped by 2 bases and J by 1 base, with 9 bases between them. The CDR3 consists of 13 residues. CDR1 is GTSNPN and CDR2 is SVGIG in the germline V gene (reference sequence). Here the CDR3 DNA reads TGTGCCTGGAGTCCGGACGGATCCTACGAGCAGTACTTC. Encoded protein: CAWSPDGSYEQYF.